What follows are 14 T cell receptor beta chains derived from one specimen sequenced in a study of Ad26.COV2.S vaccination and SARS-CoV-2 variants. Some clones are missing from TCRdb's copy, which holds only in-frame ones; the method was immunoSEQ multiplex PCR. The sample includes about 250,000 clones, around 88% seen only once; the top ten take less than 3.5%. Specified treatment: some 20 received Ad26.COV2.S at low or high dose, single or two shots; about 5 received placebo; per-sample allocation not given. On day 63 after the first injection, vaccine and placebo recipients gave samples. Specimen: peripheral blood, collected in a trial of Ad26.COV2.S vaccine versus placebo. These receptors originate from a person aged 18 to 59 who received the Ad26.COV2.S COVID-19 vaccine or a placebo.

V is TRBV9 and J is TRBJ1-5; the match to TRBD1 covers 8 bases. The V segment lost 3 bases and the J segment 5 bases; nucleotides outside the gene matches: 1. Germline-derived CDR1 and CDR2 are SGDLS and YYNGEE. The CDR3 is 13 residues long. CDR3 nucleotides: TGTGCCAGCAGCGGACAGGGGCATCAGCCCCAGCATTTT. The encoded protein is CASSGQGHQPQHF.

The chain has TRBV29-1 and TRBJ2-3, with 13 nucleotides matching TRBD2. Germline lookup yields CDR1 SQVTM and CDR2 ANQGSEA. The CDR3 length is 14 residues. The trim removed 7 bases at V and 6 bases at J, leaving 7 bases unmatched. The CDR3 sequence: CSAGLAGVYDTQYF. CDR3 DNA sequence: TGCAGCGCAGGACTAGCGGGAGTGTACGATACGCAGTATTTT.

The sample holds one count of this clone. The chain recombines TRBV18 with TRBJ1-2; 11 bases agree with TRBD1. Trimming took 0 bases from V and 6 from J; bases not matched to a gene: 3. Germline lookup yields CDR1 KGHSH and CDR2 LQKENI. The CDR3 length is 15 residues. CDR3 protein: CASSPPDRGRNGYTF. In DNA form, the CDR3 reads TGTGCCAGCTCACCACCGGACAGGGGGCGAAATGGCTACACCTTC.

CDR3 nucleotides: TGTGCCAGCAGTCCCCAACGGACAGGGTTGGAAAAACTGTTTTTT. Translation gives CASSPQRTGLEKLFF. This chain connects TRBV28 to TRBJ1-4, with TRBD1 identical over 8 bases. CDR1 and CDR2 (germline): MDHEN, SYDVKM. The ends lost 5 bases at V and 8 bases at J; junction bases unmatched: 10. The CDR3 extends over 15 amino acids.

This clone was recorded only once. V is TRBV3-1 (or the pseudogene TRBV3-2) and J is TRBJ2-7; 7 nucleotides agree with TRBD2. This CDR3 is built from 13 residues. V shed 4 bases and J 4 bases; nucleotides not matched to a gene: 4. Per germline, CDR1 LGHDT and CDR2 YNNKEL (reference sequence). CDR3 sequence: CASSRGSGYEQYV. The CDR3 DNA reads as TGTGCCAGCAGCCGCGGGAGTGGGTACGAGCAGTACGTC.

The gene calls are TRBV3-1 (or the pseudogene TRBV3-2) and TRBJ1-2; D is perhaps TRBD1 (5 bases). Per the germline V gene, CDR1 is LGHDT and CDR2 is YNNKEL (reference sequence). Between the trimmed V and J ends, which lost 4 bases and 4 bases, there was a span of 10 bases. The CDR3 has 13 residues. This chain's CDR3 is CASSRDGGYGYTF. CDR3 bases: TGTGCCAGCAGCCGGGACGGGGGCTATGGCTACACCTTC.

The rearrangement uses TRBV14 and TRBJ2-7, with D perhaps matching TRBD1 or TRBD2 (6 bases each). V lost 2 bases and J lost 6, with 17 bases in between. Germline CDR1 SGHDN, CDR2 FVKESK. The CDR3 length is 15 residues. CDR3 in DNA: TGTGCCAGCAGCCAAAGAAGGGGCAGGGGAGGCGAGCAGTACTTC. It is translated as CASSQRRGRGGEQYF.

This chain uses TRBV29-1 with TRBJ2-7; D may be TRBD2 (6 bases). V shed 3 bases and J shed 2 bases, with 11 bases lying between them. This CDR3 comprises 13 residues. The germline V gene encodes CDR1 SQVTM and CDR2 ANQGSEA. This CDR3 reads CSVEGGSPYEQYF. The CDR3 DNA reads as TGCAGCGTTGAGGGAGGTTCCCCCTACGAGCAGTACTTC.

The V call is TRBV6-5, the J call TRBJ2-5; 8 nucleotides line up with TRBD2. The CDR3 length is 14 residues. V shed 6 bases, J shed 5 bases, and the junction held 8 bases outside the gene matches. Germline lookup yields CDR1 MNHEY and CDR2 SVGAGI. CDR3 DNA: TGTGCCAGCAGCTTCCGGGGGGGCCTCGAGACCCAGTACTTC. It specifies CASSFRGGLETQYF.

This chain uses TRBV7-2 with TRBJ1-3; D perhaps matches TRBD1 (5 bases). V lost 1 base and J 7 bases, leaving 14 bases between the germline ends. The CDR3 length is 15 residues. The germline V gene has CDR1 SGHTA and CDR2 FQGNSA. In DNA, the CDR3 is TGTGCCAGCAGCTTAGTACAGGCCTATGCGAACACCATATATTTT. This codes for CASSLVQAYANTIYF.

The chain links TRBV6-6 to TRBJ2-7, with D possibly TRBD2 on 6 matching bases. Trimming cost V 5 bases and J 6 bases, with 23 bases left between them. The germline V gene encodes CDR1 MNHNY and CDR2 SVGAGI (reference sequence). This CDR3 has 16 amino acids. As DNA, the CDR3 is TGTGCCAGCAGTCAAACCGGGACTTCCTTGTCTTCCGAGCAGTACTTC. It yields the protein CASSQTGTSLSSEQYF.

In its sample, this clone was seen a few times. The chain joins TRBV11-2 to TRBJ2-7; TRBD1 agrees at 9 bases. In germline, CDR1 is SGHAT, CDR2 FQNNGV. This CDR3 spans 17 amino acids. V lost 4 bases to trimming and J lost 3 bases; unmatched junction nucleotides: 13. The CDR3 region is CASSSDRGAAPLYEQYV. In DNA form, the CDR3 reads TGTGCCAGCAGCTCAGACAGGGGGGCTGCTCCCCTCTACGAGCAGTACGTC.

The gene calls are TRBV19 and TRBJ1-5, with TRBD1 identical over 7 bases. This CDR3 has 14 residues. Trimming cost V 8 bases and J 2 bases; bases outside gene matches: 6. In germline, CDR1 is LNHDA, CDR2 SQIVND (reference sequence). Here the CDR3 reads CASSQGIGNQPQHF. CDR3 nucleotide sequence: TGTGCCAGTTCACAGGGGATCGGCAATCAGCCCCAGCATTTT.

The chain has TRBV28 and TRBJ2-1, with TRBD1 identical over 7 bases. Germline V gene data show CDR1 as MDHEN and CDR2 as SYDVKM. There are 13 residues in the CDR3. Germline trimming cut 3 bases from V and 14 bases from J; bases unmatched to any gene: 10. CDR3 coding DNA: TGTGCCAGCAGTTTTAGACAGGGTACTTTCGAGTTCTTC. This sequence encodes CASSFRQGTFEFF. Supplemented by reference TRBV28 and TRBJ2-1, the full variable domain reads DVKVTQSSRYLVKRTGEKVFLECVQDMDHENMFWYRQDPGLGLRLIYFSYDVKMKEKGDIPEGYSVSREKKERFSLILESASTNQTSMYLCASSFRQGTFEFFGPGTRLTVL.